Below are 10 T cell receptor beta chains sequenced from a single sample in a study of regulatory T cells in long-lasting Graves disease. The sample's time point: newly diagnosed GD, antithyroid drugs for less than 3 months. Construction of the TCR library relied on RNA isolated from PBMCs. Relying on iRepertoire HTBI primers and Arm-PCR of CDR3 regions, the team built TCR beta libraries. Via MiXCR, TCRdb re-called the multiplex PCR reads, giving one row per CDR3 protein. The repertoire has about 500,000 distinct CDR3 sequences, approximately 12% of them found once; the top ten carry roughly 8.2%. These same data were also listed under a study on T cells in Graves' hyperthyroidism and ophthalmopathy.

Sequencing was performed on peripheral blood mononuclear cells (PBMCs), taken at new diagnosis, from a patient treated with antithyroid drugs. The receptors were sampled from a woman aged 25 to 45 with Graves disease.

This clonotype was recorded at least ten times. The chain combines TRBV5-8 with TRBJ2-7, with 7 bases identical to TRBD2. CDR3 size: 14 residues. V lost 0 bases, J lost 2 bases, and 2 bases stayed unmatched. Germline values: CDR1 SGHTS, CDR2 YDEGEE. The CDR3 nucleotides are TGTGCCAGCAGCTTGGTAGGGACTACCTACGAGCAGTACTTC. Protein sequence: CASSLVGTTYEQYF.

This sequence joins TRBV7-3 and TRBJ2-7, with 8 nucleotides matching TRBD2. J was trimmed by 4 bases and V by 2 bases; bases with no gene match: 4. Per the germline V gene, CDR1 is SGHTA and CDR2 is FQGTGA. CDR3 length equals 14 residues. This chain's CDR3 is CASSLAGGQYEQYF. CDR3 sequence (DNA): TGTGCCAGCAGCTTAGCGGGAGGACAGTACGAGCAGTACTTC.

This clonotype was seen at least ten times. This sequence joins TRBV5-8 and TRBJ1-6; D not resolved. The germline CDR1 and CDR2 sequences are SGHTS and YDEGEE. This CDR3 has 12 residues. V lost 0 bases to trimming and J lost 10 bases, with 5 bases between them. CDR3 nucleotides: TGTGCCAGCAGCTTGGAAGCCTCACCCCTCCACTTT. Amino acid sequence: CASSLEASPLHF.

For the CDR3, the DNA is TGTGCCAGCTCACCACCGACAGAGTACACCGGGGAGCTGTTTTTT. It codes for CASSPPTEYTGELFF. The genes are TRBV18 and TRBJ2-2; the D gene is possibly TRBD1 (5 bases). V shed 0 bases and J shed 3 bases, with 8 bases lying between them. Germline assignment: CDR1 KGHSH and CDR2 LQKENI. CDR3 length equals 15 residues. Supplemented by reference TRBV18 and TRBJ2-2, the full variable domain reads NAGVMQNPRHLVRRRGQEARLRCSPMKGHSHVYWYRQLPEEGLKFMVYLQKENIIDESGMPKERFSAEFPKEGPSILRIQQVVRGDSAAYFCASSPPTEYTGELFFGEGSRLTVL.

This clonotype showed up many times. The rearrangement links TRBV12-3 or TRBV12-4 to TRBJ2-7; possibly TRBD2 for D (6 bases). The CDR3 runs to 14 residues. V was shortened by 8 bases and J by 2 bases, with 16 bases between the two germline ends. The DNA of the CDR3 is TGTGCCAGCGGGAGGCAGAAACCGCCCTACGAGCAGTACTTC. Encoded protein: CASGRQKPPYEQYF.

This clonotype has a count of ten or more. This chain links TRBV2 with TRBJ2-2; D gene unclear. Germline V gene data show CDR1 as SNHLY and CDR2 as FYNNEI. CDR3 length equals 15 residues. V lost 2 bases, J lost 6 bases, and 13 bases lay in between. DNA of the CDR3: TGTGCCAGCAGTGAATTTGTTGTGTCGGCCGGGGAGCTGTTTTTT. As protein: CASSEFVVSAGELFF.

This clonotype showed up just a few times. The rearrangement joins TRBV6-1 to TRBJ2-3; D unclear. The V end lost 5 bases, the J end lost 4 bases, and 10 bases lay between the germline ends. The CDR3 covers 13 residues. The germline V gene has CDR1 MNHNS and CDR2 SASEGT. The CDR3 nucleotides are TGTGCCAGCAGTCCCACCGACTCAGATACGCAGTATTTT. As protein: CASSPTDSDTQYF.

For this clonotype: This may stem from a read error, because a much larger clone lies one nucleotide away. As the CDR3 is not closed by the conserved phenylalanine or tryptophan, this likely results from a read error. V and J are TRBV28 and TRBJ2-1; the D gene is possibly TRBD2 (5 bases). The J call is in doubt because the DNA end fits TRBJ2-5 better. This CDR3 is 12 amino acids long. Germline V gene data show CDR1 as MDHEN and CDR2 as SYDVKM. CDR3: CASSMREETQYV. The DNA for the CDR3 is TGTGCCAGCAGTATGAGGGAAGAGACCCAGTACGTC.

This clonotype has ten or more counts. The rearrangement joins TRBV12-3 or TRBV12-4 to TRBJ2-1; TRBD2 matches 11 bases. V lost 6 bases, J lost 9 bases, and 10 bases stayed unmatched. This CDR3 has 15 amino acids. The CDR3 nucleotides read TGTGCCAGCAGCTTTCGACTAGCGGGAAGTCCTGAGCAGTTCTTC. Protein sequence: CASSFRLAGSPEQFF.

Worth noting for this clonotype: Being one base from a much bigger clone, this may be a read error. The V and J genes are TRBV27 and TRBJ1-1; D perhaps matches TRBD1 (5 bases). The CDR3 contains 15 residues. Germline V lookup: CDR1 MNHEY, CDR2 SMNVEV (reference sequence). The CDR3 loop reads CASSEGDITDTEALF. DNA of the CDR3: TGTGCCAGCAGTGAGGGCGACATTACGGACACTGAAGCTCTCTTT.